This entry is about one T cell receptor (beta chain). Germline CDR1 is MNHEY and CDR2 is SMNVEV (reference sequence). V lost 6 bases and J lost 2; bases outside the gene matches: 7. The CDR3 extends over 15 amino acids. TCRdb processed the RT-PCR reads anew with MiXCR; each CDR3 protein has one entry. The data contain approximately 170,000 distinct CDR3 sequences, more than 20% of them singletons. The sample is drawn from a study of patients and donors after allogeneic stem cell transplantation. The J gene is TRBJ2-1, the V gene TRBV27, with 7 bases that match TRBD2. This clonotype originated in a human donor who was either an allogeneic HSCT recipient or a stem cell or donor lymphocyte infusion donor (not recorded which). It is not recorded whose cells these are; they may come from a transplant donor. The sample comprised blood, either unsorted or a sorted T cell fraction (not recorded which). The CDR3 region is CASRRSGTTYNEQFF. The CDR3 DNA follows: TGTGCCAGCAGAAGGAGCGGGACCACCTACAATGAGCAGTTCTTC.